This TCR beta chain was retrieved from a study of blood T cells in healthy people across ages. General study findings and limits: What prevented conclusive comparison of naive and antigen-experienced cells was that PBMCs were unsorted.

Primed by a sample-barcoded 5' primer and a J-beta primer mix, a second PCR proceeded for about 6 to 11 cycles. Each CDR3 protein is one row after TCRdb ran MiXCR on the 5' RACE reads. The sample holds 1.5 million to 2 million distinct CDR3 sequences; approximately 30% are singletons and the top ten take less than 9.5%. This clonotype was observed a handful of times. Antigen unknown. V lost 2 bases to trimming and J lost 6 bases, with 8 bases between them. The CDR3 length is 13 residues. Germline CDR1 and CDR2: SGHTA and FQGNSA. Donors ranged from about 6 to 90 years old and were healthy Caucasians in Russia. The study isolated at least 6.5 million PBMCs from each sample.

The chain couples TRBV7-2 to TRBJ2-1; D is undetermined. Sequencing used blood. This receptor was taken from a woman aged 25 to 45 in good health. The CDR3 nucleotides read TGTGCCAGCAGCTTAAGACTCACCAATGAGCAGTTCTTC. Protein: CASSLRLTNEQFF.